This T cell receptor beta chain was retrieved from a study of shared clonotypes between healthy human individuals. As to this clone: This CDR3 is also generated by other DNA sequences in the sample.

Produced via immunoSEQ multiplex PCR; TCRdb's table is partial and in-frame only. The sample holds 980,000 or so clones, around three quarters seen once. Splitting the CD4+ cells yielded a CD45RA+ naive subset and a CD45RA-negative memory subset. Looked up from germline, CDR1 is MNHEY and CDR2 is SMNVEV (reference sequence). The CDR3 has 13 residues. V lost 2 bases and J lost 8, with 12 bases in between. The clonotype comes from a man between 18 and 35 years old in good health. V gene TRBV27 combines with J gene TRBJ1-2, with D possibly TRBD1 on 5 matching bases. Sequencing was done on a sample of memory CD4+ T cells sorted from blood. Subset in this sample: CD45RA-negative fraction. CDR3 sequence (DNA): TGTGCCAGCAGTTTAGGGCAGGGAGGCGGCTACACCTTC. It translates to CASSLGQGGGYTF.